These 9 T cell receptor beta chains came from one sample sequenced in a study of early T cells in non-severe SARS-CoV-2 infection. TCRdb re-called the 5' RACE reads through MiXCR, storing one row per CDR3 protein. The sample lists approximately 100,000 distinct CDR3 sequences; 14% were seen once. Sequenced: whole blood. These receptors were obtained from an adult who was a healthcare worker with PCR-confirmed SARS-CoV-2 infection or an uninfected control (not recorded which).

This chain joins TRBV7-9 and TRBJ1-4, with D unclear. The CDR3 is 16 residues long. With 2 bases removed from V and 3 bases from J, the gap between germline ends came to 13 bases. Germline CDR1 is SEHNR and CDR2 is FQNEAQ (reference sequence). The DNA for the CDR3 is TGTGCCAGCAGCTTAAATCACTTCGTGGCTAATGAAAAACTGTTTTTT. It translates to CASSLNHFVANEKLFF. Drawing the rest from reference TRBV7-9 and TRBJ1-4, the complete variable domain is DTGVSQNPRHKITKRGQNVTFRCDPISEHNRLYWYRQTLGQGPEFLTYFQNEAQLEKSRLLSDRFSAERPKGSFSTLEIQRTEQGDSAMYLCASSLNHFVANEKLFFGSGTQLSVL.

V and J are TRBV6-2 or TRBV6-3 and TRBJ1-4, with TRBD1 identical over 7 bases. The CDR3 totals 14 residues. Germline CDR1 reads MNHEY; CDR2 reads SVGEGT. V dropped 7 bases and J dropped 10; count of bases not matched to a gene: 12. In nucleotides, the CDR3 is TGTGCCAGCACCAGAAGACAGGGCGGCGTAAAACTGTTTTTT. Its translation: CASTRRQGGVKLFF.

The V gene is TRBV7-3, the J gene TRBJ1-2, with 9 nucleotides matching TRBD1. The CDR3 is 15 residues long. Trimming at V came to 5 bases and at J to 4 bases, leaving 8 bases not matched to a gene. The germline V gene encodes CDR1 SGHTA and CDR2 FQGTGA. The CDR3 is CASSKPGTGIYGYTF. The CDR3 DNA follows: TGTGCCAGCAGCAAACCCGGGACAGGGATCTATGGCTACACCTTC.

V and J are TRBV13 and TRBJ2-3; tentative D call: TRBD1 (6 bases). Germline V gene data show CDR1 as PRHDT and CDR2 as FYEKMQ (reference sequence). V was pared by 1 base and J by 2 bases, with 19 bases between. The CDR3 is made up of 18 amino acids. DNA for the CDR3: TGTGCCAGCAGCTTAGTCTTTGGGCAGGGGCGATACACAGATACGCAGTATTTT. Translating gives CASSLVFGQGRYTDTQYF.

This clonotype was found a few times. The chain recombines TRBV4-3 with TRBJ1-3; D call uncertain. The CDR3 covers 16 residues. Germline V gene lookup returns CDR1 LGHNA and CDR2 YSLEER. V lost 0 bases and J lost 0, with 9 bases in between. CDR3 loop: CASSQDLHNSGNTIYF. The CDR3, as DNA: TGCGCCAGCAGCCAAGATCTCCACAACTCTGGAAACACCATATATTTT.

The chain recombines TRBV28 with TRBJ1-1; D remains unclear. Germline CDR1 MDHEN, CDR2 SYDVKM. The CDR3 is made up of 12 amino acids. With 2 bases removed from V and 3 bases from J, the gap between germline ends came to 4 bases. The CDR3, as DNA: TGTGCCAGCAGTTTACCGTACACTGAAGCTTTCTTT. It translates to CASSLPYTEAFF.

In its sample, this clonotype was seen many times. The chain employs TRBV5-1 and TRBJ1-5; D call uncertain. In germline, CDR1 is SGHRS, CDR2 YFSETQ. Between the trimmed V and J ends, which lost 4 bases and 4 bases, there was a span of 12 bases. The CDR3 loop spans 14 amino acids. Here the CDR3 reads CASSTSGLNQPQHF. The CDR3 nucleotides read TGCGCCAGCAGCACGTCAGGCCTAAATCAGCCCCAGCATTTT.

The table lists this clonotype with a few counts. The chain couples TRBV12-3 or TRBV12-4 to TRBJ2-5; D unresolved. The CDR3 extends over 12 amino acids. The germline V and J ends were trimmed by 2 bases and 4 bases, with 5 bases remaining between them. The chain's CDR3 is CASSLRRETQYF. Written as DNA, the CDR3 is TGTGCCAGCAGTTTACGGAGAGAGACCCAGTACTTC.

The sample holds many counts of this clonotype. The chain couples TRBV4-1 to TRBJ1-2; D is possibly TRBD1 (5 bases). The germline gives CDR1 MGHRA, CDR2 YSYEKL. The CDR3 contains 15 residues. Trimming stripped 5 bases from V and 0 bases from J, with 13 bases between. Here the CDR3 reads CASSFTGESNYGYTF. CDR3 nucleotides: TGCGCCAGCAGCTTTACAGGAGAGTCTAACTATGGCTACACCTTC.